This TCR beta chain was recovered during a study of blood T cell repertoires in COVID-19. Study overall: The cDNA or gDNA used as material had been derived from T cells, B-cell-depleted T cells, or PBMCs.

This clone came up once. Trimming removed 1 base at V and 1 base at J, with 16 bases between. This CDR3 spans 17 amino acids. Germline V gene lookup returns CDR1 LNHNV and CDR2 YYDKDF (reference sequence). Profiling relied on immunoSEQ multiplex PCR, and the TCRdb table lists in-frame clones only, not all of them. The sample lists about 130,000 clones, 70% to 90% occurring once. The origin of this receptor is a woman over 75 with acute or convalescent COVID-19. The V gene is TRBV15, the J gene TRBJ2-5; TRBD2 is a possible D gene (6 bases). What was sequenced was peripheral blood. In DNA, the CDR3 is TGTGCCACCAGCAGAGGAATGCAGGGACTGGGCCAAGAGACCCAGTACTTC. Amino acids: CATSRGMQGLGQETQYF.